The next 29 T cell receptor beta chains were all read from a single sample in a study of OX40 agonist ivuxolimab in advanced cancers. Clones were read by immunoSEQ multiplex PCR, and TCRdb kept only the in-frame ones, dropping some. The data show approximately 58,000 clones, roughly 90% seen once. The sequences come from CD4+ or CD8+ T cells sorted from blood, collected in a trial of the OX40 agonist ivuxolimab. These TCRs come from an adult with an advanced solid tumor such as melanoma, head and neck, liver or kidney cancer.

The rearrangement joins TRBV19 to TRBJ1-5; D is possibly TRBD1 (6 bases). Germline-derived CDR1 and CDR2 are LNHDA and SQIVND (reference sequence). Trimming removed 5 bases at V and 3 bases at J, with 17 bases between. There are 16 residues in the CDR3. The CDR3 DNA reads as TGTGCCAGTAGTTCCCGAGGGGTGGGGGCCAATCAGCCCCAGCATTTT. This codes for CASSSRGVGANQPQHF.

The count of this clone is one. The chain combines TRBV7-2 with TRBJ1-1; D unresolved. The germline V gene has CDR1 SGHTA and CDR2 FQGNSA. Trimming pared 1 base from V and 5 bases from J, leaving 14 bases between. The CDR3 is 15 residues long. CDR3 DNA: TGTGCCAGCAGCTTAGGATATCTACTTGGAACTGAAGCTTTCTTT. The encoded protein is CASSLGYLLGTEAFF.

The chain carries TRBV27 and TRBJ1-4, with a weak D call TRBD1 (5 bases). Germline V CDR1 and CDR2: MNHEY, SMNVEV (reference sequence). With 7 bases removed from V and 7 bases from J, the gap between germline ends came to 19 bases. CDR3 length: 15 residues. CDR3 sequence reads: CASTKLGTSVEKLFF. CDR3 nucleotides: TGTGCCAGCACCAAACTGGGGACCTCAGTTGAAAAACTGTTTTTT.

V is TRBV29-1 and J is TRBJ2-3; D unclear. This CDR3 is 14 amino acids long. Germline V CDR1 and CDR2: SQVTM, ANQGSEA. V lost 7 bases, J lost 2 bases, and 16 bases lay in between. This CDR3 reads CSGHVRSATDTQYF. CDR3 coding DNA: TGCAGCGGCCACGTAAGGAGTGCCACAGATACGCAGTATTTT.

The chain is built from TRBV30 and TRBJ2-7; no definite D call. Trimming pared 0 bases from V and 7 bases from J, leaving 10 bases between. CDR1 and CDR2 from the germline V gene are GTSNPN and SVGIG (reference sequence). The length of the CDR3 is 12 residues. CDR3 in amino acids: CAWSVSIQEQYF. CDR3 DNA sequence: TGTGCCTGGAGTGTCAGTATTCAGGAGCAGTACTTC. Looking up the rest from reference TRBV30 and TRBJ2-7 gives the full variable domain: SQTIHQWPATLVQPVGSPLSLECTVEGTSNPNLYWYRQAAGRGLQLLFYSVGIGQISSEVPQNLSASRPQDRQFILSSKKLLLSDSGFYLCAWSVSIQEQYFGPGTRLTVT.

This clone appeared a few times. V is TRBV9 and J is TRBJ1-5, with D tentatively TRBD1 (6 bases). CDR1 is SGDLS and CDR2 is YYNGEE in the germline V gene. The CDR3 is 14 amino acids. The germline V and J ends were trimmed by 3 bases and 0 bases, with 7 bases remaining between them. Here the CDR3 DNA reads TGTGCCAGCAGCGCGACAGGTAGCAATCAGCCCCAGCATTTT. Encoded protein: CASSATGSNQPQHF.

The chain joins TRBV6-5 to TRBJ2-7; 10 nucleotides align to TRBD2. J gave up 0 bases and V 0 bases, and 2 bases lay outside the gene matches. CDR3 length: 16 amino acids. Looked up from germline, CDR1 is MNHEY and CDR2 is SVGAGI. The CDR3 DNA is TGTGCCAGCAGTTACTCCTCTAGCGGGAGCTCCTACGAGCAGTACTTC. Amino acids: CASSYSSSGSSYEQYF.

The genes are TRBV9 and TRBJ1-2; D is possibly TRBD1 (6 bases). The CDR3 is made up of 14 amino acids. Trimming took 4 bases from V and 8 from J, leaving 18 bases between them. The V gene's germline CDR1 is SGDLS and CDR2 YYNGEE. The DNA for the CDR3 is TGTGCCAGCAGCCCCTCGACAGGCCCTAAGGGCTACACCTTC. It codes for CASSPSTGPKGYTF.

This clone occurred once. Here the CDR3 DNA reads TGTGCCAGTTCCAGGGGGAACTATGGCTACACCTTC. This encodes CASSRGNYGYTF. The gene calls are TRBV25-1 and TRBJ1-2; 7 bases match TRBD1. This CDR3 is 12 amino acids long. Per the germline V gene, CDR1 is MGHDK and CDR2 is SYGVNS. The V gene end was trimmed by 9 bases and the J gene end by 2 bases; junction bases not matched to a gene: 3.

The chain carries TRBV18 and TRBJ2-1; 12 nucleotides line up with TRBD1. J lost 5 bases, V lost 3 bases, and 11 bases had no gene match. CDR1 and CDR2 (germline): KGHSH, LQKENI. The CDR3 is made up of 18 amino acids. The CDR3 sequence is CASSPSIVGTGGHNEQFF. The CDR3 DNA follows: TGTGCCAGCTCACCGTCCATTGTCGGGACAGGGGGCCACAATGAGCAGTTCTTC.

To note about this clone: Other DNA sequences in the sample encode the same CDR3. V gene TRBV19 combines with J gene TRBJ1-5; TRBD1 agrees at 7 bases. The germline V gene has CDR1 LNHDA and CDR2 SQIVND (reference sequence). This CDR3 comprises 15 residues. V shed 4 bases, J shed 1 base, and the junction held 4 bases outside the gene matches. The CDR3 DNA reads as TGTGCCAGTAGTAATGGCAGGGGGAGCAATCAGCCCCAGCATTTT. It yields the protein CASSNGRGSNQPQHF.

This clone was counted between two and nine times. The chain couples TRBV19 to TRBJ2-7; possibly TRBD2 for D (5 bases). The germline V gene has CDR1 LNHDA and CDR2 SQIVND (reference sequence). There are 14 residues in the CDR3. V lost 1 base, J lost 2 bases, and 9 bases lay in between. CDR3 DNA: TGTGCCAGTAGTATAGCGAGCGGCCCCTACGAGCAGTACTTC. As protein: CASSIASGPYEQYF.

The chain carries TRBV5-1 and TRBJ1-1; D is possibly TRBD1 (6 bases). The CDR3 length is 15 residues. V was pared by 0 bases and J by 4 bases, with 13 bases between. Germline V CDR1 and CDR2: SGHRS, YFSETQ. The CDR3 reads CASSLDGGTGTEAFF. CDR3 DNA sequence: TGCGCCAGCAGCTTGGATGGGGGCACGGGCACTGAAGCTTTCTTT.

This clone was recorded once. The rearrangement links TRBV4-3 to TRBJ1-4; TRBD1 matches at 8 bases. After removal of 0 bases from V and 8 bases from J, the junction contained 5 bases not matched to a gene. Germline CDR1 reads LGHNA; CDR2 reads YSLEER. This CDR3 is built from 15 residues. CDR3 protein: CASSQEEAGGEKLFF. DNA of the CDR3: TGCGCCAGCAGCCAAGAAGAGGCAGGGGGCGAAAAACTGTTTTTT.

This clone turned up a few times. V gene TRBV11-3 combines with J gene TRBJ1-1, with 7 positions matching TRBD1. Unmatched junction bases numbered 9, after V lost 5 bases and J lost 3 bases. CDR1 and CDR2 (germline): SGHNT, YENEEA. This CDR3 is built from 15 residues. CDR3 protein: CASSTRDRGDTEAFF. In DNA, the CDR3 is TGTGCCAGCAGCACAAGGGACAGAGGGGACACTGAAGCTTTCTTT. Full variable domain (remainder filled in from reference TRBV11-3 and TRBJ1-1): EAGVVQSPRYKIIEKKQPVAFWCNPISGHNTLYWYLQNLGQGPELLIRYENEEAVDDSQLPKDRFSAERLKGVDSTLKIQPAELGDSAVYLCASSTRDRGDTEAFFGQGTRLTVV.

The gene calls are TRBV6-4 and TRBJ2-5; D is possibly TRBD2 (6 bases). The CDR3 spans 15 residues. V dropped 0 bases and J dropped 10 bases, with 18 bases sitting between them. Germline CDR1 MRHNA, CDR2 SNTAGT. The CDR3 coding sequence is TGTGCCAGCAGTGACTCGAAACTAGCTCTGGGGATCCAGTACTTC. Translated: CASSDSKLALGIQYF.

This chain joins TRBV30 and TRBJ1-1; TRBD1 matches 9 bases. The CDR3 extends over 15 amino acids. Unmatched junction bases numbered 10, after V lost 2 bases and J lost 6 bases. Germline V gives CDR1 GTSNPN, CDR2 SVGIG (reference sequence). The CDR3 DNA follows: TGTGCCTGGAGTCCGTCGACAGGGGGATCCTCTGAAGCTTTCTTT. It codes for CAWSPSTGGSSEAFF.

The CDR3 sequence: CASSLRELETQYF. CDR3 sequence (DNA): TGTGCCAGCAGCTTACGGGAGTTGGAGACCCAGTACTTC. The rearrangement links TRBV7-9 to TRBJ2-5; D might be TRBD2 (6 bases). The CDR3 consists of 13 residues. Germline CDR1 reads SEHNR; CDR2 reads FQNEAQ (reference sequence). Trimming cost V 2 bases and J 5 bases, with 9 bases left between them.

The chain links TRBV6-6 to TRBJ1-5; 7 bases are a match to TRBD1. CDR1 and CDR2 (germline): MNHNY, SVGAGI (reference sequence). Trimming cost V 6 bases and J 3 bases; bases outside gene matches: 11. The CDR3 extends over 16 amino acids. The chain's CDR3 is CASSPGQAGANQPQHF. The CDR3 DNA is TGTGCCAGCAGCCCCGGACAGGCGGGGGCCAATCAGCCCCAGCATTTT.

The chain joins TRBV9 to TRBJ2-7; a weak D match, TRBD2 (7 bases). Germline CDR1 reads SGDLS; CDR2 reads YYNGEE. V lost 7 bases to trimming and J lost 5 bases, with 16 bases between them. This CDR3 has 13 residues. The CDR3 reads CASGGAGGNEQYF. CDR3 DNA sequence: TGTGCCAGCGGGGGGGCTGGAGGGAACGAGCAGTACTTC.

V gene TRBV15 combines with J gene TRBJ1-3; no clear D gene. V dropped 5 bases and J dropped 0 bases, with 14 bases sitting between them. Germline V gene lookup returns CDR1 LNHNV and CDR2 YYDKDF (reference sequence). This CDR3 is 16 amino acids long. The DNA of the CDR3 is TGTGCCACCAGCCCGACATGGAGTAGCTCTGGAAACACCATATATTTT. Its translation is CATSPTWSSSGNTIYF.

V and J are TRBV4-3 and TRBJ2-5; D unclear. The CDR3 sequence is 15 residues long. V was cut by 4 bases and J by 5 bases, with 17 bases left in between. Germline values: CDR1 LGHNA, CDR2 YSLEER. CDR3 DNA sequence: TGCGCCAGCAGCCGGAGCTCACAATCATGGGAGACCCAGTACTTC. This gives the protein CASSRSSQSWETQYF.

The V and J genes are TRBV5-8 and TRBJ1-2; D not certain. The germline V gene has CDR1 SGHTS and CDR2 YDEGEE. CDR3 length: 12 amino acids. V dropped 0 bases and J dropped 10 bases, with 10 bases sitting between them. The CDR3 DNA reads TGTGCCAGCAGCTTGGGCCAGAACTTCTACACCTTC. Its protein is CASSLGQNFYTF.

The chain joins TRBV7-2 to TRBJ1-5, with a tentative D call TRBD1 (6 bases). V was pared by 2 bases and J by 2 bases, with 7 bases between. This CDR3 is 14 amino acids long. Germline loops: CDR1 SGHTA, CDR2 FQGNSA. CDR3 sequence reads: CASSLQGRNQPQHF. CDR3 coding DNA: TGTGCCAGCAGCTTACAGGGGCGCAATCAGCCCCAGCATTTT. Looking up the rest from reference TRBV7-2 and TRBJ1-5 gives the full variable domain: GAGVSQSPSNKVTEKGKDVELRCDPISGHTALYWYRQSLGQGLEFLIYFQGNSAPDKSGLPSDRFSAERTGGSVSTLTIQRTQQEDSAVYLCASSLQGRNQPQHFGDGTRLSIL.

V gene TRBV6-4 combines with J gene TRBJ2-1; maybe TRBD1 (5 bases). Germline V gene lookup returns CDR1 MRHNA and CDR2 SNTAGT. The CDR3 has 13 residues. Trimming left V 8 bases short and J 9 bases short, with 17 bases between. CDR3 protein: CASSTVGQGEQFF. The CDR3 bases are TGTGCCAGCTCTACGGTGGGCCAGGGTGAGCAGTTCTTC.

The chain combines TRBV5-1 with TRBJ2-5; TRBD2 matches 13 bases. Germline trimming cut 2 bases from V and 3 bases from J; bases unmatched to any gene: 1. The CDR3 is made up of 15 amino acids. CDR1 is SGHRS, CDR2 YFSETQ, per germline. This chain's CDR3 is CASSFGTSGKETQYF. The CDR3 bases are TGCGCCAGCAGCTTCGGGACTAGCGGGAAAGAGACCCAGTACTTC.

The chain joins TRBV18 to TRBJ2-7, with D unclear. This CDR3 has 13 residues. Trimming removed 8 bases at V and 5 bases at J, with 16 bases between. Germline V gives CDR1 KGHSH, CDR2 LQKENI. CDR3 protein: CASRRDLYDEQYF. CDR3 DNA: TGTGCCAGCCGCAGAGACCTGTATGACGAGCAGTACTTC.

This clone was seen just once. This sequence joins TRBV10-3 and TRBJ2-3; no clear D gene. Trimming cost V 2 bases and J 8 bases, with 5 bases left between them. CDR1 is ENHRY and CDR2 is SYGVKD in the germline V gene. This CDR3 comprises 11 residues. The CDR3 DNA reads TGTGCCATCAGTGAGCGAGTTACGCAGTATTTT. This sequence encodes CAISERVTQYF.

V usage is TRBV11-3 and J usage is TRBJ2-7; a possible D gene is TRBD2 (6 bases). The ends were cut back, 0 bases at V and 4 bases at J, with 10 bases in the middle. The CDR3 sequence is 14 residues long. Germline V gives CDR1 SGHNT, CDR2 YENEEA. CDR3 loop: CASSLDAGPYEQYF. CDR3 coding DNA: TGTGCCAGCAGCTTAGATGCGGGACCTTACGAGCAGTACTTC.